The 32 T cell receptor beta chains reported below all come from one sample, sequenced in a study of monozygotic twins with inflammatory bowel disease. One entry per CDR3 protein, without DNA, is what TCRdb gives after re-calling the 5' RACE reads. The sample has 190,000 or so distinct CDR3 sequences. The sample was blood. The source of these receptors is a human donor with ulcerative colitis or Crohn's disease, or a healthy co-twin of an affected twin (not recorded which).

The chain couples TRBV12-3 or TRBV12-4 to TRBJ2-3; TCRdb's D call of TRBD2 is untestable without DNA. CDR3 length: 17 amino acids. CDR3 amino acids: CASSFQLAGGSIDTQYF.

The rearrangement uses TRBV5-6 and TRBJ2-7; lacking DNA, the TRBD1 call made by TCRdb goes unchecked. CDR3 length equals 17 residues. Germline assignment: CDR1 SGHDT and CDR2 YYEEEE. The CDR3 loop reads CASSLRYGTGNTYEQYF.

This chain joins TRBV6-1 and TRBJ1-5. This CDR3 is built from 13 residues. Per the germline V gene, CDR1 is MNHNS and CDR2 is SASEGT. The CDR3 loop reads CASSERENQPQHF.

This sequence joins TRBV7-2 and TRBJ2-1. The CDR3 has 14 residues. Germline-derived CDR1 and CDR2 are SGHTA and FQGNSA. CDR3 sequence reads: CASSLDGSLNEQFF.

The rearrangement links TRBV18 to TRBJ2-3; TCRdb's D call of TRBD1 is untestable without DNA. The CDR3 length is 18 residues. In germline, CDR1 is KGHSH, CDR2 LQKENI. CDR3 in amino acids: CASSQQLPGQGASDTQYF.

This chain joins TRBV5-1 and TRBJ2-1; no DNA is available, so the TRBD2 call from TCRdb remains unchecked. This CDR3 has 16 amino acids. Germline CDR1 is SGHRS and CDR2 is YFSETQ. The CDR3 here is CASSARGAEHYNEQFF.

The rearrangement joins TRBV27 to TRBJ2-1; TCRdb proposes TRBD1, but this gene call is untestable without DNA. Germline-derived CDR1 and CDR2 are MNHEY and SMNVEV (reference sequence). CDR3 length: 16 residues. The CDR3 spells CASSTSGTGVQWEQFF.

This sequence joins TRBV6-6 and TRBJ2-5; the TCRdb D gene call, TRBD1, has no DNA to confirm it. The CDR3 runs to 14 residues. Germline values: CDR1 MNHNY, CDR2 SVGAGI (reference sequence). The CDR3 spells CASSHRGLQETQYF.

The chain is built from TRBV20-1 and TRBJ2-1; there is no DNA to check the TCRdb D call of TRBD1. Germline V gene lookup returns CDR1 DFQATT and CDR2 SNEGSKA (reference sequence). The CDR3 contains 17 residues. The CDR3 loop is CSAPKIYRDSTYNEQFF.

The chain employs TRBV10-3 and TRBJ2-7; TCRdb picks TRBD1, but there is no DNA to check that call. CDR3 length: 14 residues. Germline CDR1 reads ENHRY; CDR2 reads SYGVKD. CDR3 region: CAIRAGTGVYEQYF.

The V and J genes are TRBV6-4 and TRBJ1-1. Germline CDR1 and CDR2: MRHNA and SNTAGT. This CDR3 is built from 13 residues. Here the CDR3 reads CASRNRENTEAFF.

V usage is TRBV6-5 and J usage is TRBJ1-3; TCRdb returns TRBD1, unconfirmable since there is no DNA. CDR1 MNHEY and CDR2 SVGAGI come from the germline V gene. The CDR3 sequence is 15 residues long. CDR3 sequence reads: CASSFSGTAGNTIYF.

J is TRBJ2-3 and V is TRBV20-1; TCRdb's assignment of TRBD2 cannot be checked, as there is no DNA. Germline values: CDR1 DFQATT, CDR2 SNEGSKA (reference sequence). This CDR3 has 14 residues. The chain's CDR3 is CSARVGGGADTQYF.

This sequence joins TRBV14 and TRBJ2-1; TCRdb picks TRBD2, but there is no DNA to check that call. Germline V lookup: CDR1 SGHDN, CDR2 FVKESK. The CDR3 contains 18 residues. The CDR3 sequence: CASSHRLAGVLYYNEQFF. The whole variable domain, remainder taken from reference TRBV14 and TRBJ2-1, is EAGVTQFPSHSVIEKGQTVTLRCDPISGHDNLYWYRRVMGKEIKFLLHFVKESKQDESGMPNNRFLAERTGGTYSTLKVQPAELEDSGVYFCASSHRLAGVLYYNEQFFGPGTRLTVL.

The CDR3: CASSSRDNNQPQHF. The V gene is TRBV7-9, the J gene TRBJ1-5; the TCRdb call, TRBD1, lacks DNA for checking. The germline V gene encodes CDR1 SEHNR and CDR2 FQNEAQ (reference sequence). The CDR3 spans 14 residues.

The rearrangement links TRBV24-1 to TRBJ2-1; absent DNA, TCRdb's TRBD2 call cannot be checked. Looked up from germline, CDR1 is KGHDR and CDR2 is SFDVKD. This CDR3 is built from 18 residues. The CDR3 is CATSDFPTVTGSYNEQFF.

The rearrangement joins TRBV6-6 to TRBJ2-1; TCRdb indicates TRBD2, and absent DNA this call remains unverified. Germline V lookup: CDR1 MNHNY, CDR2 SVGAGI (reference sequence). This CDR3 spans 14 amino acids. CDR3 in amino acids: CASSVPGPYNEQFF.

The chain employs TRBV5-1 and TRBJ2-1; TCRdb designates TRBD2, a call that cannot be tested without DNA. The germline V gene encodes CDR1 SGHRS and CDR2 YFSETQ. The CDR3 covers 15 residues. Here the CDR3 reads CASSQGLAAFNEQFF.

This chain connects TRBV18 to TRBJ2-7; TCRdb names TRBD1, which stays unverified in the absence of DNA. The CDR3 is made up of 12 amino acids. Germline V CDR1 and CDR2: KGHSH, LQKENI. CDR3 amino acids: CASSTGTYEQYF.

The genes are TRBV5-4 and TRBJ2-3; TCRdb indicates TRBD1, and absent DNA this call remains unverified. The CDR3 length is 15 residues. Germline CDR1 is SGHNT and CDR2 is YYREEE (reference sequence). The CDR3 is CASSFAQRGLDTQYF.

The genes are TRBV29-1 and TRBJ1-6. The germline V gene has CDR1 SQVTM and CDR2 ANQGSEA. CDR3 length: 12 amino acids. The CDR3 sequence is CSVTDNSLGLHF.

The chain couples TRBV6-1 to TRBJ1-2; no DNA is available, so the TRBD1 call from TCRdb remains unchecked. CDR3 length: 17 residues. Germline CDR1 is MNHNS and CDR2 is SASEGT. CDR3 protein: CASSHPGTGGFFYGYTF.

V is TRBV19 and J is TRBJ1-2; TCRdb selects TRBD1, and the lack of DNA leaves this call unchecked. The V gene's germline CDR1 is LNHDA and CDR2 SQIVND (reference sequence). The CDR3 length is 13 residues. CDR3 sequence: CASTPQGGYGYTF.

The chain couples TRBV6-5 to TRBJ2-5; without DNA, the TCRdb call of TRBD2 cannot be checked. The CDR3 is made up of 17 amino acids. Germline V gene lookup returns CDR1 MNHEY and CDR2 SVGAGI. The CDR3 region is CASSYGEGRGFVQTQYF.

The chain carries TRBV5-1 and TRBJ1-2; TCRdb indicates TRBD1, and absent DNA this call remains unverified. The CDR3 totals 14 residues. Germline CDR1 is SGHRS and CDR2 is YFSETQ. This CDR3 is CASSLGNRGLGYTF.

V is TRBV4-1 and J is TRBJ2-1. This CDR3 has 12 amino acids. The germline V gene encodes CDR1 MGHRA and CDR2 YSYEKL. Here the CDR3 reads CASSQGEAKQFF.

V is TRBV20-1 and J is TRBJ2-1; TCRdb names TRBD1, which stays unverified in the absence of DNA. CDR3 length equals 15 residues. Germline V gene sequence: CDR1 DFQATT, CDR2 SNEGSKA (reference sequence). This CDR3 reads CSAGGHWGPYNEQFF.

This CDR3 is CAISESAAPYEQYF. This rearrangement joins TRBV10-3 to TRBJ2-7; with no DNA, the TCRdb D assignment of TRBD1 cannot be verified. The germline gives CDR1 ENHRY, CDR2 SYGVKD. The CDR3 is made up of 14 amino acids.

This chain connects TRBV12-3 or TRBV12-4 to TRBJ1-5; the TRBD1 assignment by TCRdb is unverifiable without DNA. The CDR3 covers 12 residues. CDR3 sequence: CASRSGDQPQHF.

This chain joins TRBV5-1 and TRBJ2-3. Germline values: CDR1 SGHRS, CDR2 YFSETQ. The CDR3 is made up of 14 amino acids. The CDR3 here is CASSSGVETDTQYF.

V and J are TRBV5-1 and TRBJ2-7; the TCRdb D gene call, TRBD2, has no DNA to confirm it. There are 13 residues in the CDR3. Germline V lookup: CDR1 SGHRS, CDR2 YFSETQ. The CDR3 spells CASSLSGGNEQYF.

The rearrangement links TRBV6-5 to TRBJ2-7. This CDR3 has 12 amino acids. Germline CDR1 reads MNHEY; CDR2 reads SVGAGI. CDR3 sequence reads: CASTNNGYEQYF.